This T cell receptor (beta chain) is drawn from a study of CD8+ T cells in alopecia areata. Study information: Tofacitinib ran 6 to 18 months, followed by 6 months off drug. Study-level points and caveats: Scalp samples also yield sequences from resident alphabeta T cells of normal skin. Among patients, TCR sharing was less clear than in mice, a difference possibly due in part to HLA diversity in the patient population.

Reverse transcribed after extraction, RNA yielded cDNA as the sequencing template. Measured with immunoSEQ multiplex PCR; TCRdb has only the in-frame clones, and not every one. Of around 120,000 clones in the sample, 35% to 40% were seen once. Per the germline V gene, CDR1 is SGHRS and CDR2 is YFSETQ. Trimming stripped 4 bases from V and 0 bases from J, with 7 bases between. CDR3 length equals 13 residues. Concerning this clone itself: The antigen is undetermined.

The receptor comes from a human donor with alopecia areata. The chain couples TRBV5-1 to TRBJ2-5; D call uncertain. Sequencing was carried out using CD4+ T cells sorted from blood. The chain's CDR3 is CASSQQNQETQYF. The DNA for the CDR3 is TGCGCCAGCAGCCAGCAGAACCAAGAGACCCAGTACTTC.